These 6 T cell receptor beta chains came from one sample sequenced in a study of cytomegalovirus exposure and HLA in healthy donors. This PCR relied on a set of 60 Vbeta primers and 13 Jbeta primers. Clones were sequenced by immunoSEQ multiplex PCR, and TCRdb holds only the in-frame ones, with some missing. The sample contains around 150,000 clones, 76% of which appear only once. The sample taken for sequencing was PBMCs. Source of these receptors: a female donor in good health and CMV-seropositive.

The chain combines TRBV6-5 with TRBJ2-5; maybe TRBD2 (5 bases). CDR3 size: 13 residues. The V gene's germline CDR1 is MNHEY and CDR2 SVGAGI. The ends were cut back, 2 bases at V and 5 bases at J, with 9 bases in the middle. CDR3 DNA: TGTGCCAGCAGTTACCCGGGGAGTGAGACCCAGTACTTC. Residues: CASSYPGSETQYF.

V is TRBV11-2 and J is TRBJ2-7; the D is unclear. Trimming cost V 3 bases and J 0 bases, with 9 bases left between them. Germline values: CDR1 SGHAT, CDR2 FQNNGV. The CDR3 extends over 14 amino acids. The CDR3 nucleotides are TGTGCCAGCAGCTTTGCAGGTTACTCCTACGAGCAGTACTTC. Its protein product is CASSFAGYSYEQYF.

This clone occurred once. The CDR3 is CASSLGRFANTGELFF. CDR3 nucleotides: TGTGCCAGCAGCTTAGGGCGGTTCGCGAACACCGGGGAGCTGTTTTTT. The chain links TRBV7-2 to TRBJ2-2, with D hard to call. Germline assignment: CDR1 SGHTA and CDR2 FQGNSA. The V end was cut by 1 base, the J end by 0 bases, with 9 bases between. The CDR3 loop spans 16 amino acids.

V usage is TRBV10-3 and J usage is TRBJ2-5; 8 bases map to TRBD2. J gave up 2 bases and V 6 bases, and 8 bases lay outside the gene matches. The CDR3 runs 15 residues. Germline CDR1 and CDR2: ENHRY and SYGVKD. The CDR3 loop is CAISVSGASQETQYF. DNA of the CDR3: TGTGCCATCAGCGTTAGCGGGGCATCGCAAGAGACCCAGTACTTC.

The chain links TRBV5-6 to TRBJ1-6, with TRBD1 identical over 8 bases. This CDR3 is 15 amino acids long. V shed 4 bases and J 13 bases; nucleotides not matched to a gene: 13. CDR1 SGHDT and CDR2 YYEEEE come from the germline V gene. The CDR3, as DNA: TGTGCCAGCAGCCGATACGGACAGGGAGAGTCGCCCCTCCACTTT. Residues: CASSRYGQGESPLHF.

The rearrangement uses TRBV6-1 and TRBJ1-1; possibly TRBD1 for D (5 bases). V lost 6 bases and J lost 2, with 16 bases in between. The length of the CDR3 is 15 residues. Germline CDR1 reads MNHNS; CDR2 reads SASEGT. The CDR3 sequence: CASSAEGGVNTEAFF. CDR3 sequence (DNA): TGTGCCAGCAGCGCAGAGGGAGGGGTAAACACTGAAGCTTTCTTT.